Each of the 26 T cell receptor beta chains below was sequenced from the same sample in a study of blood T cell repertoires in COVID-19 (dated by TCRdb to 2018 to 2021). The library was built by means of the immunoSEQ multiplex PCR assay. Here the immuneACCESS table is served through TCRdb, limited to in-frame sequences with V and J called. Missing clones are a known gap in these copies; in checked studies unresolved V genes cover under half, and the rest lacks a known reason. Recorded for this sample are 90,000 to 120,000 clones; 80% to 90% of them occurred a single time. The ten most abundant clones make up 32% of the sample. What was sequenced was peripheral blood. The receptors originated from a woman of 80 years or more with acute or convalescent COVID-19.

The chain uses TRBV2 and TRBJ1-2; maybe TRBD1 (5 bases). V lost 6 bases and J 0 bases, leaving 8 bases between the germline ends. This CDR3 is built from 13 residues. Germline V gene data show CDR1 as SNHLY and CDR2 as FYNNEI. Here the CDR3 DNA reads TGTGCCAGCAGGGGGGGAGCTAACTATGGCTACACCTTC. This translates into CASRGGANYGYTF.

The chain has TRBV19 and TRBJ1-2, with D hard to call. The V gene's germline CDR1 is LNHDA and CDR2 SQIVND (reference sequence). This CDR3 contains 13 residues. V was shortened by 0 bases and J by 4 bases, with 6 bases between the two germline ends. The CDR3 loop is CASSIDVLYGYTF. DNA of the CDR3: TGTGCCAGTAGTATAGACGTCCTCTATGGCTACACCTTC.

The rearrangement links TRBV11-3 to TRBJ2-1; tentative D call: TRBD2 (5 bases). Germline lookup yields CDR1 SGHNT and CDR2 YENEEA. Trimming left V 3 bases short and J 7 bases short, with 13 bases between. CDR3 length: 14 amino acids. In nucleotides, the CDR3 is TGTGCCAGCAGCTTGGGGAGAACGTGGAATGAGCAGTTCTTC. Amino acid sequence: CASSLGRTWNEQFF.

The chain is built from TRBV29-1 and TRBJ2-7; 8 bases line up with TRBD2. CDR3 length equals 13 residues. The ends lost 6 bases at V and 5 bases at J; junction bases unmatched: 9. Germline V gene data show CDR1 as SQVTM and CDR2 as ANQGSEA. CDR3 DNA sequence: TGCAGCGTGGGGACTAGGATTCTCCACGAGCAGTACTTC. Translating gives CSVGTRILHEQYF.

This rearrangement joins TRBV6-5 to TRBJ1-1, with 7 nucleotides matching TRBD1. Germline V gene sequence: CDR1 MNHEY, CDR2 SVGAGI. The CDR3 sequence is 15 residues long. With 6 bases clipped from V and 1 base from J, the junction kept 8 bases outside the gene matches. The DNA of the CDR3 is TGTGCCAGCAGAATACACAGGGGAGAGAACACTGAAGCTTTCTTT. This codes for CASRIHRGENTEAFF.

The rearrangement uses TRBV6-6 and TRBJ1-1; D may be TRBD1 (5 bases). Trimming removed 7 bases at V and 5 bases at J, with 8 bases between. The germline CDR1 and CDR2 sequences are MNHNY and SVGAGI (reference sequence). The CDR3 length is 11 residues. The CDR3 protein is CASTRGTEAFF. The CDR3 nucleotides read TGTGCCAGCACACGGGGGACTGAAGCTTTCTTT.

The V gene is TRBV7-2, the J gene TRBJ1-1; D gene ambiguous. The germline V and J ends were trimmed by 0 bases and 2 bases, with 7 bases remaining between them. This CDR3 is built from 14 residues. In germline, CDR1 is SGHTA, CDR2 FQGNSA. Here the CDR3 reads CASSLARRNTEAFF. CDR3 DNA sequence: TGTGCCAGCAGCTTAGCACGCAGAAACACTGAAGCTTTCTTT. Drawing the rest from reference TRBV7-2 and TRBJ1-1, the complete variable domain is GAGVSQSPSNKVTEKGKDVELRCDPISGHTALYWYRQSLGQGLEFLIYFQGNSAPDKSGLPSDRFSAERTGGSVSTLTIQRTQQEDSAVYLCASSLARRNTEAFFGQGTRLTVV.

This clone was seen only once. The chain links TRBV4-2 to TRBJ2-7; 9 positions agree with TRBD1. CDR1 and CDR2 from the germline V gene are LGHNA and YNFKEQ. The CDR3 extends over 16 amino acids. V lost 1 base and J lost 4; bases outside the gene matches: 8. The CDR3 DNA sequence: TGTGCCAGCAGCCAAGTCCCGGGACAGGGTCCGTACGAGCAGTACTTC. Translating gives CASSQVPGQGPYEQYF.

In this sample, this clone turned up once. The CDR3 nucleotides are TGCGCCAGCAGTGAGGGTCAGGAAGCTTTCTTT. It translates to CASSEGQEAFF. This chain joins TRBV10-2 and TRBJ1-1; D gene unclear. In germline, CDR1 is WSHSY, CDR2 SAAADI. The CDR3 contains 11 residues. Trimming pared 2 bases from V and 8 bases from J, leaving 6 bases between.

This clone was recorded once. This chain links TRBV27 with TRBJ2-1; perhaps TRBD2 as D (6 bases). The V end lost 5 bases, the J end lost 9 bases, and 20 bases lay between the germline ends. CDR3 size: 15 residues. In germline, CDR1 is MNHEY, CDR2 SMNVEV (reference sequence). The chain's CDR3 is CASSVGLSGVREQFF. The CDR3, as DNA: TGTGCCAGCAGTGTAGGACTATCCGGTGTCCGTGAGCAGTTCTTC.

The chain employs TRBV2 and TRBJ1-2; TRBD1 might be the D (6 bases). Germline CDR1 is SNHLY and CDR2 is FYNNEI. The CDR3 has 16 residues. The V and J ends lost 4 bases and 0 bases respectively, with 15 bases between them. The CDR3 sequence: CASSGGHPVANYGYTF. CDR3 DNA sequence: TGTGCCAGCAGTGGGGGACACCCTGTAGCTAACTATGGCTACACCTTC.

This chain links TRBV11-2 with TRBJ2-5, with 7 bases aligning to TRBD1. Trimming at V came to 3 bases and at J to 2 bases, leaving 3 bases not matched to a gene. The CDR3 extends over 14 amino acids. Germline loops: CDR1 SGHAT, CDR2 FQNNGV. The CDR3 sequence: CASSFPGGQETQYF. The CDR3, as DNA: TGTGCCAGCAGCTTCCCAGGGGGACAAGAGACCCAGTACTTC.

The chain uses TRBV11-2 and TRBJ2-5, with 10 positions matching TRBD1. V shed 4 bases, J shed 4 bases, and the junction held 0 bases outside the gene matches. The CDR3 spans 13 residues. Germline V lookup: CDR1 SGHAT, CDR2 FQNNGV. The DNA for the CDR3 is TGTGCCAGCAGCTGGACAGGGGGAGAGACCCAGTACTTC. This translates into CASSWTGGETQYF.

The CDR3 region has the DNA TGTGCCAGCAGTGTTCTCTATTACGATGAAAAACTGTTTTTT. This encodes CASSVLYYDEKLFF. The rearrangement links TRBV28 to TRBJ1-4; D ambiguous. The CDR3 consists of 14 residues. The germline V gene encodes CDR1 MDHEN and CDR2 SYDVKM. V lost 5 bases and J 6 bases, leaving 13 bases between the germline ends.

This chain connects TRBV10-2 to TRBJ2-3, with no clear D. The V gene lost 7 bases and the J gene lost 9 bases, with 14 bases spanning the gap. Per the germline V gene, CDR1 is WSHSY and CDR2 is SAAADI. The length of the CDR3 is 12 residues. The CDR3 region has the DNA TGCGCCAGCAAGCTGGTTGGTTTCACGCAGTATTTT. It yields the protein CASKLVGFTQYF.

The rearrangement links TRBV21-1 to TRBJ2-3; the table's D call, TRBD2, was not checked against the DNA. TRBV21-1 is listed as a pseudogene. This CDR3 has 17 residues. This chain's CDR3 is CASSKEEQRGVWFTQYF. The CDR3 DNA sequence: TGTGCCAGCAGCAAAGAAGAACAGCGGGGGGTGTGGTTTACGCAGTATTTT.

The rearrangement links TRBV28 to TRBJ1-6, with D perhaps TRBD1 (5 bases). This CDR3 is built from 13 residues. The V gene's germline CDR1 is MDHEN and CDR2 SYDVKM. Trimming took off 8 bases at V and 8 bases at J, with 13 bases between the two ends. CDR3 nucleotide sequence: TGTGCCAGCTTTAGGGGTCCGGATTCACCCCTCCACTTT. Protein sequence: CASFRGPDSPLHF.

This clone was detected only once. J is TRBJ2-1 and V is TRBV6-5; TRBD2 aligns across 9 bases. CDR1 is MNHEY, CDR2 SVGAGI, per germline. The CDR3 extends over 14 amino acids. The junction had 8 bases not matched to a gene; V was cut back by 6 bases and J by 8 bases. The chain's CDR3 is CASRWAGGPDEQFF. As DNA, the CDR3 is TGTGCCAGCAGATGGGCGGGGGGGCCCGATGAGCAGTTCTTC.

This rearrangement joins TRBV5-4 to TRBJ2-7; TRBD1 matches 8 bases. The germline gives CDR1 SGHNT, CDR2 YYREEE (reference sequence). V dropped 4 bases and J dropped 0; count of bases not matched to a gene: 6. CDR3 size: 15 residues. CDR3 protein: CASSTRDRTSYEQYF. The CDR3 DNA reads TGTGCCAGCAGCACCCGGGACAGGACCTCCTACGAGCAGTACTTC.

The chain joins TRBV19 to TRBJ2-5; 10 nucleotides align to TRBD1. The V gene's germline CDR1 is LNHDA and CDR2 SQIVND (reference sequence). The CDR3 loop spans 15 amino acids. The J segment lost 5 bases and the V segment lost 6 bases, leaving 9 bases of the junction unmatched. CDR3: CASSPDRGLWETQYF. Written as DNA, the CDR3 is TGTGCCAGTAGCCCAGACAGGGGGCTTTGGGAGACCCAGTACTTC. Looking up the rest from reference TRBV19 and TRBJ2-5 gives the full variable domain: DGGITQSPKYLFRKEGQNVTLSCEQNLNHDAMYWYRQDPGQGLRLIYYSQIVNDFQKGDIAEGYSVSREKKESFPLTVTSAQKNPTAFYLCASSPDRGLWETQYFGPGTRLLVL.

The chain is built from TRBV19 and TRBJ2-1; 8 bases map to TRBD2. Germline assignment: CDR1 LNHDA and CDR2 SQIVND (reference sequence). The CDR3 is 15 amino acids. The ends lost 4 bases at V and 7 bases at J; junction bases unmatched: 9. The CDR3 here is CASSKIGGAKNEQFF. CDR3 in DNA: TGTGCCAGTAGTAAGATCGGGGGGGCGAAGAATGAGCAGTTCTTC.

The V and J genes are TRBV10-2 and TRBJ2-5, with TRBD2 identical over 10 bases. J lost 5 bases, V lost 7 bases, and 13 bases had no gene match. The CDR3 extends over 16 amino acids. The germline gives CDR1 WSHSY, CDR2 SAAADI. DNA of the CDR3: TGCGCCAGCAAAGAAAGGGAAGCGGGGGGGCCGGAGACCCAGTACTTC. Translating gives CASKEREAGGPETQYF.

This clone was seen a handful of times. CDR3 region: CASSLLGSYEQYF. CDR3 coding DNA: TGCGCCAGCAGCTTACTAGGTAGCTACGAGCAGTACTTC. The chain uses TRBV5-1 and TRBJ2-7; D may be TRBD2 (5 bases). Germline V lookup: CDR1 SGHRS, CDR2 YFSETQ. Trimming pared 2 bases from V and 3 bases from J, leaving 9 bases between. This CDR3 is built from 13 residues. Full variable domain (remainder filled in from reference TRBV5-1 and TRBJ2-7): KAGVTQTPRYLIKTRGQQVTLSCSPISGHRSVSWYQQTPGQGLQFLFEYFSETQRNKGNFPGRFSGRQFSNSRSEMNVSTLELGDSALYLCASSLLGSYEQYFGPGTRLTVT.

This clone was observed a single time. This chain's CDR3 is CATSRQGYYGYTF. The CDR3 nucleotides are TGTGCCACCAGCCGACAGGGCTACTATGGCTACACCTTC. This sequence joins TRBV15 and TRBJ1-2; 7 nucleotides align to TRBD1. The CDR3 sequence is 13 residues long. Germline trimming cut 5 bases from V and 3 bases from J; bases unmatched to any gene: 3. Germline V gene sequence: CDR1 LNHNV, CDR2 YYDKDF (reference sequence).

The chain has TRBV5-1 and TRBJ2-1; no clear D. Germline CDR1 reads SGHRS; CDR2 reads YFSETQ. The CDR3 spans 12 residues. V lost 0 bases and J 8 bases, leaving 6 bases between the germline ends. CDR3 loop: CASSLDSYEQFF. CDR3 coding DNA: TGCGCCAGCAGCTTGGATAGTTATGAGCAGTTCTTC.

In nucleotides, the CDR3 is TGCGCCAGCAGCCAAGATATAACGGATGAGCAGTTCTTC. Protein sequence: CASSQDITDEQFF. This chain uses TRBV4-1 with TRBJ2-1; D is undetermined. V gave up 0 bases and J gave up 8 bases, with 8 bases separating them. The CDR3 covers 13 residues. The germline CDR1 and CDR2 sequences are MGHRA and YSYEKL.